This T cell receptor beta chain emerged from a study of cytomegalovirus exposure and HLA in healthy donors. Findings and limits, study-wide: Productive rates of about 90% or about 30% were seen for most TCR beta V segments in an earlier analysis. There were some V segments, including TRBV6-2 and TRBV6-3, excluded as indistinguishable. The dataset shows that most TCR sequences were rare, while some public TCRs occurred in many donors.

In the case of this clone: The target antigen is unknown.

The PCR employed 60 Vbeta primers together with 13 Jbeta primers. The repertoire was sequenced with immunoSEQ multiplex PCR; TCRdb's copy has only in-frame clones and lacks some. The specimen's table records around 100,000 clones. CDR1 LNHDA and CDR2 SQIVND come from the germline V gene (reference sequence). This CDR3 has 15 residues. After removal of 8 bases from V and 0 bases from J, the junction contained 9 bases not matched to a gene. This receptor was taken from a man between 50 and 59 years old in good health and CMV-seronegative. This sequence joins TRBV19 and TRBJ1-2, with TRBD1 identical over 7 bases. The sample was PBMCs. The CDR3 region is CASSQPGQPNYGYTF. As DNA, the CDR3 is TGTGCCAGTTCTCAACCGGGACAGCCTAACTATGGCTACACCTTC.